This TCR beta chain emerged from a study of blood T cells in healthy people across ages. This clonotype was seen more than once but under ten times. With V trimmed by 4 bases and J by 8 bases, 6 bases remained unmatched. The CDR3 spans 15 residues. The V gene's germline CDR1 is SGHTA and CDR2 FQGTGA. A sample-barcoded 5' primer and a J-beta primer mix were used in a second PCR of about 7 to 12 cycles. TCRdb recomputed calls from the 5' RACE reads with MiXCR, one row per CDR3 protein. The repertoire includes 700,000 to 950,000 distinct CDR3 sequences, approximately 43% of them detected once, and roughly 20% sits in the top ten.

What was sequenced was blood. The receptor was derived from a woman in her sixties in good health. This rearrangement joins TRBV7-3 to TRBJ2-1, with TRBD2 identical over 12 bases. CDR3 region: CASSSTSGSTYEQFF. The CDR3 nucleotides read TGTGCCAGCAGCTCGACTAGCGGGAGTACGTATGAGCAGTTCTTC.